The next 19 T cell receptor beta chains were all read from a single sample in a study of early T cells in non-severe SARS-CoV-2 infection. Using its own MiXCR run on the 5' RACE reads, TCRdb lists one record per CDR3 protein. This table has roughly 53,000 distinct CDR3 sequences, less than 11% appearing once. The specimen sequenced was whole blood. These receptors were collected from an adult who was a healthcare worker with PCR-confirmed SARS-CoV-2 infection or an uninfected control (not recorded which).

Only a few counts were recorded for this clonotype. The chain combines TRBV18 with TRBJ2-2; TRBD2 agrees at 10 bases. V gave up 0 bases and J gave up 5 bases; unmatched junction bases: 6. The germline V gene has CDR1 KGHSH and CDR2 LQKENI. The CDR3 is 17 amino acids. The DNA of the CDR3 is TGTGCCAGCTCACCACCGAGTAGCGGGAGGCTGACCGGGGAGCTGTTTTTT. As protein: CASSPPSSGRLTGELFF.

This clonotype was observed at least ten times. The chain joins TRBV13 to TRBJ2-5; possible D gene TRBD2, 6 bases. Germline-derived CDR1 and CDR2 are PRHDT and FYEKMQ (reference sequence). This CDR3 is 14 amino acids long. The V and J ends lost 2 bases and 4 bases respectively, with 11 bases between them. CDR3 sequence (DNA): TGTGCCAGCAGCTTACGTATTAGCGGAGAGACCCAGTACTTC. Encoded protein: CASSLRISGETQYF.

Many counts were recorded for this clonotype. This chain links TRBV10-3 with TRBJ2-7, with 8 bases lining up with TRBD1. This CDR3 has 14 amino acids. Germline V gene sequence: CDR1 ENHRY, CDR2 SYGVKD. The V segment lost 3 bases and the J segment 2 bases; nucleotides outside the gene matches: 3. The CDR3, as DNA: TGTGCCATCAGTGATAAGACAGGGGCCTACGAGCAGTACTTC. Its protein product is CAISDKTGAYEQYF.

There are many counts of this clonotype. CDR3 coding DNA: TGCAGTGCTAGAGCCCCCGGACTAGCGGGACTCAATGAGCAGTTCTTC. This encodes CSARAPGLAGLNEQFF. This chain links TRBV20-1 with TRBJ2-1, with 12 bases aligning to TRBD2. With 1 base clipped from V and 6 bases from J, the junction kept 7 bases outside the gene matches. The germline CDR1 and CDR2 sequences are DFQATT and SNEGSKA (reference sequence). The CDR3 length is 16 residues.

This clonotype appeared many times. The chain recombines TRBV11-2 with TRBJ1-4, with D tentatively TRBD1 (5 bases). Trimming took 3 bases from V and 6 from J, leaving 11 bases between them. Germline CDR1 is SGHAT and CDR2 is FQNNGV. This CDR3 is 14 amino acids long. The CDR3, as DNA: TGTGCCAGCAGCTTCTGGGGCGGTGATGAAAAACTGTTTTTT. Its translation is CASSFWGGDEKLFF. The entire variable domain, with the rest obtained from reference TRBV11-2 and TRBJ1-4, is as follows: EAGVAQSPRYKIIEKRQSVAFWCNPISGHATLYWYQQILGQGPKLLIQFQNNGVVDDSQLPKDRFSAERLKGVDSTLKIQPAKLEDSAVYLCASSFWGGDEKLFFGSGTQLSVL.

This chain links TRBV15 with TRBJ1-4; possibly TRBD1 for D (6 bases). Trimming removed 5 bases at V and 4 bases at J, with 11 bases between. From germline, CDR1 is LNHNV and CDR2 YYDKDF (reference sequence). This CDR3 is 14 amino acids long. The CDR3 DNA is TGTGCCACCAGCGCCAGAGGGGGTAATGAAAAACTGTTTTTT. It yields the protein CATSARGGNEKLFF. The variable domain in full, with the rest retrieved from reference TRBV15 and TRBJ1-4, is DAMVIQNPRYQVTQFGKPVTLSCSQTLNHNVMYWYQQKSSQAPKLLFHYYDKDFNNEADTPDNFQSRRPNTSFCFLDIRSPGLGDTAMYLCATSARGGNEKLFFGSGTQLSVL.

This clonotype was detected ten times or more. The chain uses TRBV20-1 and TRBJ2-1; TRBD1 agrees at 8 bases. The CDR3 has 14 residues. With V trimmed by 4 bases and J by 4 bases, 6 bases remained unmatched. Per germline, CDR1 DFQATT and CDR2 SNEGSKA (reference sequence). CDR3: CSATAGGSYNEQFF. CDR3 in DNA: TGCAGTGCTACTGCAGGGGGCTCTTACAATGAGCAGTTCTTC.

The rearrangement links TRBV5-1 to TRBJ2-2, with no clear D. Germline V gene sequence: CDR1 SGHRS, CDR2 YFSETQ. This CDR3 contains 13 residues. V shed 5 bases and J shed 0 bases, with 5 bases lying between them. CDR3 DNA: TGCGCCAGCAGAGTCGCGAACACCGGGGAGCTGTTTTTT. Amino acids: CASRVANTGELFF.

Many counts were recorded for this clonotype. The rearrangement uses TRBV7-3 and TRBJ2-3; TRBD2 might be the D (5 bases). V dropped 5 bases and J dropped 1 base, with 10 bases sitting between them. CDR1 is SGHTA, CDR2 FQGTGA, per germline. This CDR3 contains 14 residues. For the CDR3, the DNA is TGTGCCAGCAGCCGCACCGGGGGCACAGATACGCAGTATTTT. Translation gives CASSRTGGTDTQYF.

This clonotype was seen more than once but under ten times. This chain links TRBV5-1 with TRBJ2-7; D perhaps matches TRBD2 (5 bases). Germline-derived CDR1 and CDR2 are SGHRS and YFSETQ. The CDR3 is made up of 12 amino acids. Trimming removed 4 bases at V and 0 bases at J, with 5 bases between. The CDR3 DNA is TGCGCCAGCAGCCGGGACTCCTACGAGCAGTACTTC. The encoded protein is CASSRDSYEQYF.

The chain carries TRBV7-2 and TRBJ1-1, with a possible D match to TRBD1 (6 bases). The V end lost 5 bases, the J end lost 5 bases, and 18 bases lay between the germline ends. The CDR3 consists of 15 residues. Germline values: CDR1 SGHTA, CDR2 FQGNSA. The CDR3 region is CASSADRPWSTEAFF. CDR3 bases: TGTGCCAGCAGCGCGGACAGACCCTGGTCGACTGAAGCTTTCTTT.

This clonotype was seen more than once but under ten times. The rearrangement links TRBV30 to TRBJ1-3; D gene ambiguous. Germline loops: CDR1 GTSNPN, CDR2 SVGIG (reference sequence). The CDR3 extends over 14 amino acids. V lost 0 bases to trimming and J lost 4 bases, with 10 bases between them. CDR3 nucleotides: TGTGCCTGGAGTGTGGGGATTTCGGGAAACACCATATATTTT. Translating it yields CAWSVGISGNTIYF.

The table lists this clonotype with many counts. The chain couples TRBV13 to TRBJ2-6; weak D call: TRBD1 (5 bases). The CDR3 is 15 residues long. Trimming cost V 1 base and J 4 bases, with 8 bases left between them. CDR1 is PRHDT and CDR2 is FYEKMQ in the germline V gene (reference sequence). The chain's CDR3 is CASSLAGNGANVLTF. The DNA for the CDR3 is TGTGCCAGCAGCTTAGCAGGGAACGGGGCCAACGTCCTGACTTTC.

This clonotype was seen ten or more times. The chain couples TRBV19 to TRBJ2-5, with 8 nucleotides matching TRBD1. Per germline, CDR1 LNHDA and CDR2 SQIVND (reference sequence). Germline trimming cut 5 bases from V and 0 bases from J; bases unmatched to any gene: 11. This CDR3 is built from 17 residues. CDR3 sequence reads: CASSQPQGARYQETQYF. The CDR3 nucleotides read TGTGCCAGTAGTCAACCCCAGGGGGCGAGGTACCAAGAGACCCAGTACTTC.

This sequence joins TRBV2 and TRBJ1-6, with D perhaps TRBD1 (5 bases). V lost 7 bases and J 10 bases, leaving 11 bases between the germline ends. CDR1 SNHLY and CDR2 FYNNEI come from the germline V gene. The CDR3 covers 12 residues. In nucleotides, the CDR3 is TGTGCCAGCACCAGGGATGGATCACCCCTCCACTTT. Translating gives CASTRDGSPLHF.

Ten or more counts support this clonotype. In nucleotides, the CDR3 is TGTGCCAGCAGCCAACGGGCGAATCAGCCCCAGCATTTT. It yields the protein CASSQRANQPQHF. The chain employs TRBV7-2 and TRBJ1-5; no definite D call. V was trimmed by 5 bases and J by 4 bases, leaving 9 bases between them. The CDR3 length is 13 residues. Germline-derived CDR1 and CDR2 are SGHTA and FQGNSA.

This clonotype has at least ten counts. V and J are TRBV6-1 and TRBJ1-1; the D is unclear. This CDR3 region has 12 residues. V was cut by 2 bases and J by 5 bases, with 6 bases left in between. The germline V gene has CDR1 MNHNS and CDR2 SASEGT. CDR3 sequence reads: CASSEWQTEAFF. CDR3 sequence (DNA): TGTGCCAGCAGTGAATGGCAGACTGAAGCTTTCTTT.

This clonotype was seen a handful of times. V and J are TRBV5-5 and TRBJ2-5; D might be TRBD1 (5 bases). The V and J ends lost 6 bases and 4 bases respectively, with 19 bases between them. Germline values: CDR1 SGHKS, CDR2 YYEKEE (reference sequence). The CDR3 spans 15 residues. This CDR3 reads CASTPLSGKLETQYF. CDR3 bases: TGTGCCAGCACCCCCCTCTCAGGGAAATTAGAGACCCAGTACTTC.

This clonotype showed up just a few times. V and J are TRBV12-3 or TRBV12-4 and TRBJ2-2; D is perhaps TRBD1 (5 bases). This CDR3 region has 14 residues. The ends were cut back, 2 bases at V and 5 bases at J, with 9 bases in the middle. The CDR3 reads CASSLYRGTGELFF. The CDR3 coding sequence is TGTGCCAGCAGTTTATATAGGGGAACCGGGGAGCTGTTTTTT.